These 4 T cell receptor beta chains were all obtained from the same sample, sequenced in a study of control samples from healthy donors and cancer patients. Only in-frame clones appear in the TCRdb table, and some are missing; sequencing was by immunoSEQ multiplex PCR. In the table there are fewer than 45,000 clones, 85% to 95% of which are singletons. Sequencing was performed on PBMCs. The receptors stem from a woman between 40 and 50 years old with head and neck cancer.

This chain connects TRBV18 to TRBJ1-1; D uncertain. V was trimmed by 3 bases and J by 1 base, leaving 12 bases between them. The CDR3 runs 15 residues. CDR1 and CDR2 from the germline V gene are KGHSH and LQKENI. The CDR3: CASSPSREANTEAFF. Written as DNA, the CDR3 is TGTGCCAGCTCACCCAGTCGGGAAGCGAACACTGAAGCTTTCTTT.

The J gene is TRBJ2-1, the V gene TRBV11-2; D gene unclear. The CDR3 loop spans 15 amino acids. CDR1 is SGHAT and CDR2 is FQNNGV in the germline V gene. Trimming pared 2 bases from V and 2 bases from J, leaving 10 bases between. CDR3 bases: TGTGCCAGCAGCTTATTCCTCCCAGCCTACAATGAGCAGTTCTTC. Encoded protein: CASSLFLPAYNEQFF.

The V call is TRBV28, the J call TRBJ2-2; perhaps D is TRBD1 or TRBD2 (5 bases each). The CDR3 sequence is 19 residues long. With 4 bases removed from V and 6 bases from J, the gap between germline ends came to 27 bases. CDR1 and CDR2 from the germline V gene are MDHEN and SYDVKM. CDR3 nucleotide sequence: TGTGCCAGCAGTTCCCAGTGGGGGTCGGGCCGCCTGGGGTCCGGGGAGCTGTTTTTT. This encodes CASSSQWGSGRLGSGELFF.

The chain uses TRBV28 and TRBJ1-2; TRBD1 is a possible D gene (6 bases). The CDR3 consists of 15 residues. V was pared by 6 bases and J by 4 bases, with 18 bases between. Germline values: CDR1 MDHEN, CDR2 SYDVKM. Here the CDR3 DNA reads TGTGCCAGCAGCCCTAGGGGGGCTTTATCCTATGGCTACACCTTC. This codes for CASSPRGALSYGYTF.